Following are 18 T cell receptor beta chains from one sample sequenced in a study of shared clonotypes between healthy human individuals. Repertoires were generated with immunoSEQ multiplex PCR, while TCRdb's copy carries only in-frame clones and drops some. Seen here are around 1.5 million clones, nearly 99% observed once, and the top ten hold roughly 0.4%. The sequencing sample was made of naive CD4+ T cells sorted from blood. This sample's subset: CD45RA+ positively selected. These receptors all stem from a man under 40 in good health.

As regards this clone: The identical CDR3 is also encoded by other nucleotide sequences in the sample. The V and J genes are TRBV20-1 and TRBJ1-4; D gene uncertain. V was shortened by 7 bases and J by 2 bases, with 5 bases between the two germline ends. The CDR3 is 11 residues long. Per germline, CDR1 DFQATT and CDR2 SNEGSKA (reference sequence). In DNA, the CDR3 is TGCAGTGTGCCTACTAATGAAAAACTGTTTTTT. Its translation: CSVPTNEKLFF.

The chain links TRBV15 to TRBJ2-7, with TRBD2 identical over 11 bases. CDR1 and CDR2 (germline): LNHNV, YYDKDF (reference sequence). This CDR3 spans 15 amino acids. The V and J ends lost 6 bases and 2 bases, in that order; junction bases with no gene match: 6. The CDR3 DNA follows: TGTGCCACCAGAGGGGGACTAGCGGAAACCTACGAGCAGTACTTC. Protein sequence: CATRGGLAETYEQYF.

About this clone: Distinct nucleotide sequences in the sample also encode this CDR3. The chain has TRBV5-1 and TRBJ2-5; 11 positions agree with TRBD2. With V trimmed by 3 bases and J by 1 base, 2 bases remained unmatched. The CDR3 covers 15 residues. CDR1 and CDR2 from the germline V gene are SGHRS and YFSETQ. The CDR3 nucleotides are TGCGCCAGCAGCTCCGGGACTAGCGGCCAAGAGACCCAGTACTTC. It encodes CASSSGTSGQETQYF. Based on the CDR3 plus reference TRBV5-1 and TRBJ2-5, the full variable domain is KAGVTQTPRYLIKTRGQQVTLSCSPISGHRSVSWYQQTPGQGLQFLFEYFSETQRNKGNFPGRFSGRQFSNSRSEMNVSTLELGDSALYLCASSSGTSGQETQYFGPGTRLLVL.

The chain links TRBV27 to TRBJ2-7, with 11 bases lining up with TRBD2. V dropped 10 bases and J dropped 2; count of bases not matched to a gene: 7. Germline CDR1 and CDR2: MNHEY and SMNVEV (reference sequence). CDR3 length: 14 residues. The CDR3 spells CATRRTSGPYEQYF. The CDR3 DNA is TGTGCCACTCGCAGGACTAGCGGGCCCTACGAGCAGTACTTC.

The genes are TRBV18 and TRBJ2-7; 9 bases line up with TRBD1. CDR3 length: 14 residues. Losses at the gene ends were 5 bases for V and 4 bases for J; bases not matched to a gene: 6. Germline V gene sequence: CDR1 KGHSH, CDR2 LQKENI. The CDR3 DNA is TGTGCCAGCTCAATGGGGACAGGGACATACGAGCAGTACTTC. This translates into CASSMGTGTYEQYF. The variable domain in full, with the rest retrieved from reference TRBV18 and TRBJ2-7, is NAGVMQNPRHLVRRRGQEARLRCSPMKGHSHVYWYRQLPEEGLKFMVYLQKENIIDESGMPKERFSAEFPKEGPSILRIQQVVRGDSAAYFCASSMGTGTYEQYFGPGTRLTVT.

The rearrangement uses TRBV5-1 and TRBJ2-2; D unclear. The CDR3 runs 14 residues. V shed 4 bases and J shed 6 bases, with 13 bases lying between them. CDR1 and CDR2 from the germline V gene are SGHRS and YFSETQ. Here the CDR3 reads CASSLLMGSGELFF. Here the CDR3 DNA reads TGCGCCAGCAGCCTGCTAATGGGTTCCGGGGAGCTGTTTTTT.

The chain employs TRBV5-4 and TRBJ2-1, with no clear D. The CDR3 runs 12 residues. Germline V CDR1 and CDR2: SGHNT, YYREEE (reference sequence). V dropped 4 bases and J dropped 7 bases, with 9 bases sitting between them. The CDR3 spells CASSPNRNEQFF. The CDR3 coding sequence is TGTGCCAGCAGCCCAAACCGGAATGAGCAGTTCTTC.

CDR3 protein: CASTLAGAPLGTQYF. The CDR3 DNA reads TGTGCCAGCACCCTAGCGGGGGCACCTTTAGGGACCCAGTACTTC. This chain links TRBV5-6 with TRBJ2-5, with 10 bases that match TRBD2. Germline V lookup: CDR1 SGHDT, CDR2 YYEEEE. The CDR3 loop spans 15 amino acids. V lost 6 bases to trimming and J lost 7 bases; unmatched junction nucleotides: 12.

This chain uses TRBV5-1 with TRBJ2-3, with 9 bases fitting TRBD2. The ends lost 0 bases at V and 4 bases at J; junction bases unmatched: 6. Per germline, CDR1 SGHRS and CDR2 YFSETQ. This CDR3 region has 16 residues. CDR3 in DNA: TGCGCCAGCAGCTTGGTGGGCGGGAGGGCCTCAGATACGCAGTATTTT. Residues: CASSLVGGRASDTQYF.

The rearrangement uses TRBV6-1 and TRBJ2-1; D not resolved. The CDR3 sequence is 13 residues long. Per germline, CDR1 MNHNS and CDR2 SASEGT. With 7 bases removed from V and 4 bases from J, the gap between germline ends came to 11 bases. The CDR3 bases are TGTGCCAGCACCAGGACGCAATACAATGAGCAGTTCTTC. Protein: CASTRTQYNEQFF.

J is TRBJ2-7 and V is TRBV18, with TRBD2 matching 10 bases. J lost 3 bases, V lost 0 bases, and 11 bases had no gene match. There are 18 residues in the CDR3. Germline values: CDR1 KGHSH, CDR2 LQKENI. CDR3 region: CASSPPGASGSGVYEQYF. CDR3 bases: TGTGCCAGCTCACCACCGGGGGCTAGCGGGAGTGGGGTCTACGAGCAGTACTTC.

The V and J genes are TRBV4-1 and TRBJ2-6; weak D call: TRBD1 (6 bases). Trimming removed 0 bases at V and 0 bases at J, with 12 bases between. Germline V CDR1 and CDR2: MGHRA, YSYEKL. The CDR3 length is 18 residues. CDR3 DNA: TGCGCCAGCAGCCAAGAAGGACAGACTCGCTCTGGGGCCAACGTCCTGACTTTC. This sequence encodes CASSQEGQTRSGANVLTF.

V is TRBV6-5 and J is TRBJ2-7; either TRBD1 or TRBD2 may fit D (6 bases each). The CDR3 is made up of 15 amino acids. V was shortened by 5 bases and J by 1 base, with 15 bases between the two germline ends. CDR1 is MNHEY and CDR2 is SVGAGI in the germline V gene. DNA of the CDR3: TGTGCCAGCAGTAGCGGGTCGGACAGATCCTACGAGCAGTACTTC. It specifies CASSSGSDRSYEQYF.

This clone was seen only once. The chain combines TRBV6-6 with TRBJ2-7; 10 bases fit TRBD2. The junction had 11 bases not matched to a gene; V was cut back by 6 bases and J by 3 bases. Germline V lookup: CDR1 MNHNY, CDR2 SVGAGI (reference sequence). The CDR3 extends over 16 amino acids. The CDR3 spells CASSLRLAGTLYEQYF. CDR3 sequence (DNA): TGTGCCAGCAGCCTCCGACTAGCGGGTACACTCTACGAGCAGTACTTC.

The chain uses TRBV5-1 and TRBJ2-4; TRBD2 matches 10 bases. Germline lookup yields CDR1 SGHRS and CDR2 YFSETQ. J lost 2 bases, V lost 3 bases, and 2 bases had no gene match. The CDR3 is 15 residues long. CDR3 residues: CASSSSGSSKNIQYF. CDR3 DNA sequence: TGCGCCAGCAGCTCTAGCGGGAGTTCCAAAAACATTCAGTACTTC. Looking up the rest from reference TRBV5-1 and TRBJ2-4 gives the full variable domain: KAGVTQTPRYLIKTRGQQVTLSCSPISGHRSVSWYQQTPGQGLQFLFEYFSETQRNKGNFPGRFSGRQFSNSRSEMNVSTLELGDSALYLCASSSSGSSKNIQYFGAGTRLSVL.

This chain joins TRBV5-4 and TRBJ2-1, with D perhaps given as TRBD1 or TRBD2 (5 bases each). This CDR3 has 13 residues. Germline CDR1 SGHNT, CDR2 YYREEE (reference sequence). V dropped 5 bases and J dropped 9 bases, with 15 bases sitting between them. CDR3 region: CASSPSGTGEQFF. For the CDR3, the DNA is TGTGCCAGCAGTCCTAGTGGGACGGGTGAGCAGTTCTTC.

This chain links TRBV7-9 with TRBJ2-2; no clear D. The CDR3 spans 14 residues. Trimming shortened V by 5 bases and J by 4 bases, and 11 bases separated the two germline ends. Germline V gives CDR1 SEHNR, CDR2 FQNEAQ (reference sequence). CDR3 nucleotide sequence: TGTGCCAGCAGCCCTCCCCCGGGCACCGGGGAGCTGTTTTTT. It encodes CASSPPPGTGELFF. Drawing the rest from reference TRBV7-9 and TRBJ2-2, the complete variable domain is DTGVSQNPRHKITKRGQNVTFRCDPISEHNRLYWYRQTLGQGPEFLTYFQNEAQLEKSRLLSDRFSAERPKGSFSTLEIQRTEQGDSAMYLCASSPPPGTGELFFGEGSRLTVL.

The rearrangement uses TRBV18 and TRBJ1-4; a weak D match, TRBD1 (6 bases). V lost 0 bases to trimming and J lost 7 bases, with 12 bases between them. The CDR3 sequence is 15 residues long. Germline V gene lookup returns CDR1 KGHSH and CDR2 LQKENI. The CDR3 sequence: CASSPPQGRGEKLFF. As DNA, the CDR3 is TGTGCCAGCTCACCACCTCAGGGGAGAGGTGAAAAACTGTTTTTT. Full variable domain (missing parts from reference TRBV18 and TRBJ1-4): NAGVMQNPRHLVRRRGQEARLRCSPMKGHSHVYWYRQLPEEGLKFMVYLQKENIIDESGMPKERFSAEFPKEGPSILRIQQVVRGDSAAYFCASSPPQGRGEKLFFGSGTQLSVL.